This T cell receptor beta chain emerged from a study of control samples from healthy donors and cancer patients (dated by TCRdb to 2018 to 2021). Deletion took 0 bases off V and 4 bases off J, with a span of 6 bases between the germline ends. From the germline V gene, CDR1 is MNHEY and CDR2 is SVGEGT. The CDR3 covers 13 residues, taking in both the cysteine and the phenylalanine. The sequence is cut down to CDR3 DNA, 39 bases in frame from base 1. The library was obtained by the immunoSEQ multiplex PCR assay. The source is immuneACCESS, and TCRdb retained only in-frame sequences with V and J called. Part of the clones is not carried over; for the studies checked, unresolved V genes explain less than half of this, and the remainder is unexplained. The table for this sample lists about 140,000 clones; around 88% of them were counted only once. Jointly, the top ten make up more than 1.5% of the sample.

Comment on this clone: Its antigen remains undetermined. Base quality data are lacking; no much larger clone is found one base away.

Recombination linked TRBV6-2 or TRBV6-3 to TRBJ1-2; the D gene lacks a confident call. The sequenced sample was blood. The source of this sequence is a man between 18 and 29 years old in good health. The DNA reads TGTGCCAGCAGTTACTCAGCTGGCTATGGCTACACCTTC. It codes for CASSYSAGYGYTF.